This is a list of T cell receptor beta chains from one sample in a study of cytomegalovirus exposure and HLA in healthy donors. The protocol was immunoSEQ multiplex PCR, while the TCRdb copy is restricted to in-frame clones and leaves out a portion. The sample carries roughly 130,000 clones, 89% recorded once. The sequencing input was PBMCs. The receptors here all came from a man aged 25 to 40 in good health and CMV-seronegative. Each CDR3 is given with its conserved first and last residue. Fields, in order: CDR3 length, V gene, D gene, J gene, clone size, CDR3 protein, CDR3 DNA. A D gene is named only where the DNA matches it firmly. Clone size is not always given. Where it is, it says once, few, many or a class for expanded clones.

cdr3_length: 14
v_call: TRBV29-1
d_call: -
j_call: TRBJ2-7
clone_size: -
cdr3_aa: CSVGGGPSSYEQYF
cdr3_nt: TGCAGCGTTGGGGGGGGCCCTAGCTCCTACGAGCAGTACTTC

cdr3_length: 13
v_call: TRBV12-5
d_call: TRBD2
j_call: TRBJ2-4
clone_size: -
cdr3_aa: CASGTSGEIIQYF
cdr3_nt: TGTGCTAGTGGGACTAGCGGGGAGATCATTCAGTACTTC

cdr3_length: 11
v_call: TRBV5-1
d_call: -
j_call: TRBJ2-5
clone_size: few
cdr3_aa: CASSRQETQYF
cdr3_nt: TGCGCCAGCAGCCGCCAAGAGACCCAGTACTTC

cdr3_length: 15
v_call: TRBV27
d_call: -
j_call: TRBJ1-1
clone_size: -
cdr3_aa: CASGPHYVGGAEAFF
cdr3_nt: TGTGCCAGCGGACCCCACTACGTGGGGGGGGCTGAAGCTTTCTTT

cdr3_length: 14
v_call: TRBV7-2
d_call: -
j_call: TRBJ2-7
clone_size: -
cdr3_aa: CASSLATGPYEQYF
cdr3_nt: TGTGCCAGCAGCTTAGCGACAGGCCCCTACGAGCAGTACTTC

cdr3_length: 13
v_call: TRBV5-1
d_call: -
j_call: TRBJ1-1
clone_size: few
cdr3_aa: CASSLQQGTEAFF
cdr3_nt: TGCGCCAGCAGCCTACAACAGGGCACTGAAGCTTTCTTT

cdr3_length: 14
v_call: TRBV29-1
d_call: TRBD1
j_call: TRBJ2-2
clone_size: once
cdr3_aa: CSVGGQGETGELFF
cdr3_nt: TGCAGCGTGGGCGGACAGGGAGAAACCGGGGAGCTGTTTTTT

cdr3_length: 14
v_call: TRBV6-5
d_call: -
j_call: TRBJ1-2
clone_size: -
cdr3_aa: CASSGRALNYGYTF
cdr3_nt: TGTGCCAGCAGTGGGAGAGCCCTTAACTATGGCTACACCTTC

cdr3_length: 15
v_call: TRBV7-9
d_call: -
j_call: TRBJ1-2
clone_size: few
cdr3_aa: CASSRGVGPGYGYTF
cdr3_nt: TGTGCCAGCAGCCGGGGGGTCGGACCGGGCTATGGCTACACCTTC

cdr3_length: 11
v_call: TRBV20-1
d_call: -
j_call: TRBJ1-1
clone_size: once
cdr3_aa: CSAFLNTEAFF
cdr3_nt: TGCAGTGCTTTCCTAAACACTGAAGCTTTCTTT

cdr3_length: 13
v_call: TRBV4-1
d_call: TRBD1
j_call: TRBJ2-7
clone_size: -
cdr3_aa: CASSTGQGYEQYF
cdr3_nt: TGCGCCAGCAGCACTGGACAGGGGTACGAGCAGTACTTC

cdr3_length: 16
v_call: TRBV6-5
d_call: TRBD1
j_call: TRBJ1-2
clone_size: -
cdr3_aa: CASSYSKGQGYGGYTF
cdr3_nt: TGTGCCAGCAGTTACTCGAAGGGACAGGGTTACGGTGGCTACACCTTC

cdr3_length: 16
v_call: TRBV5-1
d_call: TRBD2
j_call: TRBJ2-4
clone_size: -
cdr3_aa: CASSLVSGVAKNIQYF
cdr3_nt: TGCGCCAGCAGCTTGGTGAGCGGGGTAGCCAAAAACATTCAGTACTTC

cdr3_length: 14
v_call: TRBV7-8
d_call: TRBD1
j_call: TRBJ2-1
clone_size: -
cdr3_aa: CASSLGGGYNEQFF
cdr3_nt: TGTGCCAGCAGTTTAGGGGGCGGCTACAATGAGCAGTTCTTC

cdr3_length: 16
v_call: TRBV5-1
d_call: TRBD1
j_call: TRBJ1-1
clone_size: -
cdr3_aa: CASSRGQGGWNTEAFF
cdr3_nt: TGCGCCAGCAGCCGGGGACAGGGAGGATGGAACACTGAAGCTTTCTTT

cdr3_length: 15
v_call: TRBV10-1
d_call: TRBD1
j_call: TRBJ2-3
clone_size: -
cdr3_aa: CASSDPGQGTDTQYF
cdr3_nt: TGCGCCAGCAGTGATCCGGGACAGGGCACAGATACGCAGTATTTT

cdr3_length: 15
v_call: TRBV7-9
d_call: -
j_call: TRBJ2-5
clone_size: -
cdr3_aa: CASSLGGSYQETQYF
cdr3_nt: TGTGCCAGCAGCTTGGGAGGCTCATACCAAGAGACCCAGTACTTC

cdr3_length: 14
v_call: TRBV5-6
d_call: -
j_call: TRBJ2-1
clone_size: -
cdr3_aa: CASSSMSSYNEQFF
cdr3_nt: TGTGCCAGCAGCTCCATGAGCTCCTACAATGAGCAGTTCTTC